This T cell receptor (beta chain) was sequenced in a study of post-analysis software for immune sequencing data. cDNA libraries for TCR beta contained unique molecular identifiers. TCRdb independently ran MiXCR on the PCR reads; one entry per CDR3 protein. The table shows under 650,000 distinct CDR3 sequences, with 44% occurring only once. Overall study results and limits: TRBV5-6, TRBV5-1 and TRBV20-1 were among a handful of TRBV segments more frequent in patients than controls. Samples sharing a preparation batch grouped tightly together when assessed by F measure.

On this clonotype itself: No antigen is known for it.

Germline-derived CDR1 and CDR2 are SGHRS and YFSETQ. V lost 0 bases and J 6 bases, leaving 4 bases between the germline ends. This CDR3 region has 13 residues. This TCR came from a girl between 10 and 17 years old with multiple sclerosis. The sequenced sample consisted of blood. The gene calls are TRBV5-1 and TRBJ2-6, with D unclear. CDR3 bases: TGCGCCAGCAGCTTGGGAGAGGCCAACGTCCTGACTTTC. Its protein is CASSLGEANVLTF.